The 11 T cell receptor beta chains given below trace back to one sample, sequenced in a study of resident and recirculating memory T cells in vitiligo. This table comes from immunoSEQ multiplex PCR, and its TCRdb copy is limited to in-frame clones, with some not included. The sample has 35,000 to 45,000 clones; around nine tenths are singletons. The material sequenced was blood. The source is a male donor with vitiligo.

The J gene is TRBJ1-1, the V gene TRBV4-2; D ambiguous. Germline loops: CDR1 LGHNA, CDR2 YNFKEQ. The CDR3 has 18 amino acids. Trimming stripped 0 bases from V and 0 bases from J, with 17 bases between. The DNA for the CDR3 is TGTGCCAGCAGCCAAGATCTCCCGACTAGATCGTTGAACACTGAAGCTTTCTTT. Amino acid sequence: CASSQDLPTRSLNTEAFF.

J is TRBJ1-3 and V is TRBV6-5; D is uncertain. The CDR3 length is 12 residues. V shed 8 bases and J shed 1 base, with 6 bases lying between them. Germline CDR1 is MNHEY and CDR2 is SVGAGI. CDR3 residues: CASASSGNTIYF. The CDR3 DNA sequence: TGTGCCAGCGCTAGTTCTGGAAACACCATATATTTT.

J is TRBJ1-3 and V is TRBV7-6; possibly TRBD1 for D (6 bases). V was cut by 3 bases and J by 0 bases, with 12 bases left in between. CDR3 length: 16 amino acids. Germline CDR1 and CDR2: SGHVS and FNYEAQ. The CDR3 reads CASSFAPRGSGNTIYF. CDR3 bases: TGTGCCAGCAGCTTCGCGCCCAGGGGCTCTGGAAACACCATATATTTT. Together with reference TRBV7-6 and TRBJ1-3, the CDR3 gives the full variable domain: GAGVSQSPRYKVTKRGQDVALRCDPISGHVSLYWYRQALGQGPEFLTYFNYEAQQDKSGLPNDRFSAERPEGSISTLTIQRTEQRDSAMYRCASSFAPRGSGNTIYFGEGSWLTVV.

The chain carries TRBV5-4 and TRBJ2-1, with D unresolved. The CDR3 covers 15 residues. Trimming stripped 1 base from V and 5 bases from J, with 13 bases between. In germline, CDR1 is SGHNT, CDR2 YYREEE (reference sequence). The chain's CDR3 is CASSLSWPQNNEQFF. The CDR3 DNA reads TGTGCCAGCAGCTTGAGTTGGCCCCAGAACAATGAGCAGTTCTTC.

The chain combines TRBV5-1 with TRBJ2-3; TRBD1 aligns across 9 bases. From germline, CDR1 is SGHRS and CDR2 YFSETQ. This CDR3 has 16 amino acids. Trimming at V came to 5 bases and at J to 2 bases, leaving 9 bases not matched to a gene. In DNA form, the CDR3 reads TGCGCCAGCAGAGCAGCGGGGACAGGGCTCACAGATACGCAGTATTTT. This sequence encodes CASRAAGTGLTDTQYF.

On this clone itself: Other DNA sequences in the same sample also yield this CDR3. The chain combines TRBV7-3 with TRBJ2-2; D unclear. CDR1 is SGHTA, CDR2 FQGTGA, per germline. The CDR3 loop spans 12 amino acids. V was cut by 2 bases and J by 6 bases, with 4 bases left in between. The chain's CDR3 is CASSLSAGELFF. The CDR3 DNA follows: TGTGCCAGCAGCTTATCCGCCGGGGAGCTGTTTTTT.

This chain uses TRBV30 with TRBJ1-2; D might be TRBD1 (5 bases). Germline V lookup: CDR1 GTSNPN, CDR2 SVGIG (reference sequence). The germline V and J ends were trimmed by 0 bases and 2 bases, with 16 bases remaining between them. The CDR3 has 16 amino acids. The CDR3, as DNA: TGTGCCTGGAGTGTACCCTGGCGGGGCGCGAACTATGGCTACACCTTC. This encodes CAWSVPWRGANYGYTF.

This sequence joins TRBV10-3 and TRBJ2-1; D is undetermined. The CDR3 is made up of 13 amino acids. Trimming left V 2 bases short and J 8 bases short, with 10 bases between. Per germline, CDR1 ENHRY and CDR2 SYGVKD. The CDR3 DNA is TGTGCCATCAGTGAGCCGGGTCGGGATGAGCAGTTCTTC. Residues: CAISEPGRDEQFF.

The V call is TRBV4-3, the J call TRBJ1-2; 7 positions agree with TRBD1. The germline CDR1 and CDR2 sequences are LGHNA and YSLEER. The CDR3 is made up of 15 amino acids. The V and J ends lost 1 base and 8 bases, in that order; junction bases with no gene match: 10. As DNA, the CDR3 is TGCGCCAGCAGCCAAGCCGCGACAGGGTCTCAGGGCTACACCTTC. This encodes CASSQAATGSQGYTF.

The chain links TRBV4-2 to TRBJ2-1; the match to TRBD2 covers 8 bases. V was pared by 2 bases and J by 4 bases, with 7 bases of the junction left unmatched. The germline V gene has CDR1 LGHNA and CDR2 YNFKEQ. The CDR3 is made up of 16 amino acids. The CDR3: CASSQIRTGGYNEQFF. In DNA, the CDR3 is TGTGCCAGCAGCCAAATCAGGACGGGGGGGTACAATGAGCAGTTCTTC.

The chain links TRBV4-1 to TRBJ2-5; 16 nucleotides match TRBD2. CDR3 length: 19 amino acids. Germline CDR1 and CDR2: MGHRA and YSYEKL. The ends lost 4 bases at V and 2 bases at J; junction bases unmatched: 10. The CDR3 DNA sequence: TGCGCCAGCAGCCGAACCCACGGGACTAGCGGGGGGGATCAAGAGACCCAGTACTTC. This codes for CASSRTHGTSGGDQETQYF.